What follows are 5 T cell receptor beta chains derived from one specimen sequenced in a study of blood T cell repertoires in COVID-19. The repertoire was sequenced with immunoSEQ multiplex PCR; TCRdb's copy has only in-frame clones and lacks some. Among 300,000 or so clones listed, around nine tenths were seen once. The sample taken for sequencing was PBMCs or T cells enriched from blood (not recorded which). The receptors derive from a woman aged 50 to 65 who had been exposed to COVID-19.

The chain recombines TRBV27 with TRBJ2-5, with 8 bases lining up with TRBD2. V was clipped by 7 bases and J by 5 bases; unmatched bases: 12. The germline gives CDR1 MNHEY, CDR2 SMNVEV (reference sequence). The CDR3 totals 15 residues. CDR3 in amino acids: CASTANGGAWETQYF. The CDR3 DNA follows: TGTGCCAGCACCGCGAACGGGGGGGCCTGGGAGACCCAGTACTTC.

The J gene is TRBJ1-1, the V gene TRBV2, with 7 bases fitting TRBD1. Germline CDR1 is SNHLY and CDR2 is FYNNEI. J lost 5 bases, V lost 9 bases, and 6 bases had no gene match. The CDR3 length is 12 residues. CDR3 region: CASRTGRTEAFF. Here the CDR3 DNA reads TGTGCCAGTAGGACAGGACGGACTGAAGCTTTCTTT.

The rearrangement joins TRBV5-6 to TRBJ1-1, with TRBD1 matching over 7 bases. The CDR3 totals 15 residues. V lost 5 bases to trimming and J lost 4 bases; unmatched junction nucleotides: 11. Germline lookup yields CDR1 SGHDT and CDR2 YYEEEE. CDR3 in amino acids: CASSLLQGWITEAFF. The CDR3 bases are TGTGCCAGCAGTCTCCTACAGGGGTGGATCACTGAAGCTTTCTTT.

J is TRBJ2-3 and V is TRBV14, with TRBD1 matching 10 bases. This CDR3 has 15 residues. Looked up from germline, CDR1 is SGHDN and CDR2 is FVKESK. The V and J ends lost 1 base and 7 bases, in that order; junction bases with no gene match: 5. CDR3 nucleotides: TGTGCCAGCAGCCAAGGGGACAGGGGCTGGTATACGCAGTATTTT. It translates to CASSQGDRGWYTQYF.

The chain carries TRBV3-1 (or the pseudogene TRBV3-2) and TRBJ1-6; D may be TRBD1 (5 bases). The germline V gene has CDR1 LGHDT and CDR2 YNNKEL (reference sequence). Trimming stripped 0 bases from V and 9 bases from J, with 12 bases between. The CDR3 extends over 15 amino acids. The CDR3 DNA follows: TGTGCCAGCAGCCAAGATTGGGGCCTCGGTTCACCCCTCCACTTT. It codes for CASSQDWGLGSPLHF.